This entry lists 11 T cell receptor beta chains sequenced from one sample in a study of blood T cell repertoires in COVID-19. Profiling relied on immunoSEQ multiplex PCR, and the TCRdb table lists in-frame clones only, not all of them. The sample includes roughly 180,000 clones, more than 70% of them seen just once. The specimen sequenced was PBMCs or T cells enriched from blood (not recorded which). The receptor source for this set is a man between 60 and 75 years old who had recovered from COVID-19.

This clone was seen a single time. The V gene is TRBV2, the J gene TRBJ1-1, with D perhaps TRBD1 (5 bases). Germline CDR1 is SNHLY and CDR2 is FYNNEI. Trimming took 0 bases from V and 2 from J, leaving 13 bases between them. CDR3 length: 16 amino acids. The CDR3, as DNA: TGTGCCAGCAGTGAAGCAGGTCAGGGCGATAACACTGAAGCTTTCTTT. Protein sequence: CASSEAGQGDNTEAFF.

The rearrangement joins TRBV10-3 to TRBJ2-1, with 7 bases that match TRBD1. Germline V gene data show CDR1 as ENHRY and CDR2 as SYGVKD. This CDR3 is 14 amino acids long. The ends lost 2 bases at V and 5 bases at J; junction bases unmatched: 3. CDR3 region: CAISEDRVNNEQFF. In DNA, the CDR3 is TGTGCCATCAGTGAGGACAGGGTAAACAATGAGCAGTTCTTC.

CDR3 coding DNA: TGCGCCAGCAGCCAAGATAGACAGCTTAGCAATCAGCCCCAGCATTTT. It encodes CASSQDRQLSNQPQHF. The chain couples TRBV4-1 to TRBJ1-5; D might be TRBD1 (5 bases). V gave up 0 bases and J gave up 0 bases, with 9 bases separating them. Per the germline V gene, CDR1 is MGHRA and CDR2 is YSYEKL. This CDR3 spans 16 amino acids.

The J gene is TRBJ1-1, the V gene TRBV13; 9 bases line up with TRBD1. Germline V lookup: CDR1 PRHDT, CDR2 FYEKMQ (reference sequence). J gave up 2 bases and V 3 bases, and 10 bases lay outside the gene matches. The CDR3 consists of 17 residues. The CDR3 loop reads CASSFAGTGIGNTEAFF. The CDR3 DNA reads as TGTGCCAGCAGCTTTGCCGGGACAGGGATTGGAAACACTGAAGCTTTCTTT.

V is TRBV9 and J is TRBJ1-2; D is unclear. This CDR3 has 17 amino acids. The V gene lost 3 bases and the J gene lost 0 bases, with 18 bases spanning the gap. CDR1 is SGDLS, CDR2 YYNGEE, per germline. CDR3 loop: CASSASAPSHPNYGYTF. Here the CDR3 DNA reads TGTGCCAGCAGCGCCAGTGCCCCTTCCCACCCTAACTATGGCTACACCTTC. The full variable domain, in which reference TRBV9 and TRBJ1-2 provide the parts outside the CDR3, is DSGVTQTPKHLITATGQRVTLRCSPRSGDLSVYWYQQSLDQGLQFLIQYYNGEERAKGNILERFSAQQFPDLHSELNLSSLELGDSALYFCASSASAPSHPNYGYTFGSGTRLTVV.

This clone was seen more than once but under ten times. The chain joins TRBV10-3 to TRBJ2-7; D uncertain. Germline V gives CDR1 ENHRY, CDR2 SYGVKD. The CDR3 runs to 11 residues. V lost 8 bases to trimming and J lost 0 bases, with 5 bases between them. The CDR3 spells CAIGSSYEQYF. The CDR3 bases are TGTGCCATCGGTAGCTCCTACGAGCAGTACTTC.

The DNA of the CDR3 is TGTGCCAGCAGCCGGGATATACAATTTTCACCCCTCCACTTT. Its translation is CASSRDIQFSPLHF. The gene calls are TRBV11-2 and TRBJ1-6; no clear D gene. V was cut by 5 bases and J by 9 bases, with 14 bases left in between. Germline V gene lookup returns CDR1 SGHAT and CDR2 FQNNGV. The CDR3 contains 14 residues. Full variable domain (rest looked up from reference TRBV11-2 and TRBJ1-6): EAGVAQSPRYKIIEKRQSVAFWCNPISGHATLYWYQQILGQGPKLLIQFQNNGVVDDSQLPKDRFSAERLKGVDSTLKIQPAKLEDSAVYLCASSRDIQFSPLHFGNGTRLTVT.

This clone was seen a few times. The chain joins TRBV30 to TRBJ1-1; D possibly corresponds to TRBD1 (5 bases). V was trimmed by 2 bases and J by 4 bases, leaving 11 bases between them. The germline gives CDR1 GTSNPN, CDR2 SVGIG (reference sequence). This CDR3 is built from 13 residues. For the CDR3, the DNA is TGTGCCTGGAGTAGAGGGAGGGGCACTGAAGCTTTCTTT. Protein sequence: CAWSRGRGTEAFF.

The chain employs TRBV6-5 and TRBJ2-3; no firm D call. This CDR3 contains 14 residues. Looked up from germline, CDR1 is MNHEY and CDR2 is SVGAGI. V lost 7 bases, J lost 2 bases, and 13 bases lay in between. The CDR3 sequence is CASTATYNTDTQYF. The CDR3 DNA sequence: TGTGCCAGCACCGCTACGTATAACACAGATACGCAGTATTTT.

J is TRBJ1-6 and V is TRBV21-1; TRBD1 is taken as the D call from the table, unchecked against the DNA. TRBV21-1 has pseudogene status. The CDR3 spans 15 residues. CDR3 loop: CASSPNGTANSPLHF. CDR3 coding DNA: TGTGCCAGCAGTCCTAACGGGACAGCTAATTCACCCCTCCACTTT.

The J gene is TRBJ2-7, the V gene TRBV6-5; TRBD1 is a possible D gene (6 bases). The CDR3 has 14 amino acids. Trimming removed 2 bases at V and 0 bases at J, with 8 bases between. The germline V gene encodes CDR1 MNHEY and CDR2 SVGAGI. The CDR3 DNA reads as TGTGCCAGCAGTTACGGCAGGGGCTCCTACGAGCAGTACTTC. Translation: CASSYGRGSYEQYF.